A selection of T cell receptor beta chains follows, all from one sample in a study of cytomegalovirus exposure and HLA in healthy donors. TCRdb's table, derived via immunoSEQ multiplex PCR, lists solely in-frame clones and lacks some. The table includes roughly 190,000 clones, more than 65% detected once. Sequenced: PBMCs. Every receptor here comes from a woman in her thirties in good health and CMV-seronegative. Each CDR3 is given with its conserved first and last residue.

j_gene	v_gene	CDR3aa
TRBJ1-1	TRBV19	CASSMVGGNTEAFF
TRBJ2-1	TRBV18	CASSPSARPNYNEQFF
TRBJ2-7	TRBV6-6	CASSIEAGNREQYF
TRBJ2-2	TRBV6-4	CASSATGTGELFF
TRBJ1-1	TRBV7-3	CASSLWGGNTEAFF
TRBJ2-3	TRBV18	CASSPVGQAEWDTQYF
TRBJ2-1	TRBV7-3	CASSKKTAGGIGEQFF
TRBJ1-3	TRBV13	CASSPTGGASGNTIYF
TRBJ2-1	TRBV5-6	CASSLTPYNEQFF
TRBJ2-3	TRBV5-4	CASSSAGNTQYF
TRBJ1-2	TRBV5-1	CASSSIGGAGTEYGYTF
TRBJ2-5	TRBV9	CASSVTGTSGFPYF
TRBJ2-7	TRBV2	CASSSLGSDYEQYF
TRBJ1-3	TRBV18	CASSKTTGAEGTIYF
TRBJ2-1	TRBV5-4	CASSLTRDEQFF
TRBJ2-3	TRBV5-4	CASSSPFGSGDF
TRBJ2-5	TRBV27	CASRTYLQETQYF
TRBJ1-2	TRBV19	CASSIQLGYTF
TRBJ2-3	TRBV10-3	CAITTAALAGGRDTQYF
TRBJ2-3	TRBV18	CASSQPGLAGAGDTQYF
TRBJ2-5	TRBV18	CASSPRTSGSTGETQYF
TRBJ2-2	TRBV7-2	CASIAGQVGTGELFF
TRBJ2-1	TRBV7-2	CASSYAGTSGTNEQFF
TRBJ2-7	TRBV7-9	CASSSLGPYEQYF
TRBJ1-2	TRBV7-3	CASSYRGRYGYTF
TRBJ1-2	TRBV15	CATKQGINYGYTF
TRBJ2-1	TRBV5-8	CASSLERFSYNEQFF
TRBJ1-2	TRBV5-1	CASSPWDRGWSGYTF
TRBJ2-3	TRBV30	CAWSVLPSVSDTQYF
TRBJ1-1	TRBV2	CASRYSVYTGTASMNTEAFF
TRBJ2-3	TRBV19	CASRSMGLAGAPFPSTDTQYF
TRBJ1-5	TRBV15	CATSLQEGNQPQHF
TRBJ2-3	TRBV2	CASTRALSTDTQYF
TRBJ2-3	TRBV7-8	CASSLRRGSSTDTQYF
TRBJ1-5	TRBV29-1	CSVAGQGFNQPQHF
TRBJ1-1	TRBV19	CASHTGGNTEAFF
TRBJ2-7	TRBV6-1	CASSSSGRYNEQYF
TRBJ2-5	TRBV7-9	CASSRTSGGTGQETQYF
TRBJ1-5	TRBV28	CAIGGERGNQPQHF
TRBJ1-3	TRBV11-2	CASSALGHITRGNTIYF
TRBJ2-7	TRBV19	CASSRLAGDYEQYF
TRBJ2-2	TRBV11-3	CASSVTRNQLFF
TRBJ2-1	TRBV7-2	CASTRTGIYNEQFF
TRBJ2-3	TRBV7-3	CASSLSGGSTDTQYF
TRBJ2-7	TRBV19	CASSIPGGLSYEQYF
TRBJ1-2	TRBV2	CASSVSMGSPDYGYTF
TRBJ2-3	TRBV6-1	CASNAGVGGDTQYF
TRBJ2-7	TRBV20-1	CSAHAKEQYF
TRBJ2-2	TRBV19	CASCRDLNTGELFF
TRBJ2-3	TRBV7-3	CASSLGGADTQYF
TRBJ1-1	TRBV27	CASSLADRDTEAFF
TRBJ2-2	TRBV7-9	CASSLGLAGSHRAGELFF